Presented here are 25 T cell receptor beta chains from one specimen sequenced in a study of regulatory T cells in long-lasting Graves disease. The time point is: persistent/refractory GD, antithyroid drugs over 5 years with positive TRAb. RNA from PBMCs was the source of the TCR library. According to the study, TCR beta libraries were built with iRepertoire HTBI primers and CDR3-region Arm-PCR. TCRdb re-called the multiplex PCR reads through MiXCR, storing one row per CDR3 protein. The sample gives 250,000 to 300,000 distinct CDR3 sequences, around a fifth of which show up once; roughly three fifths is in the top ten. The specimen was peripheral blood mononuclear cells (PBMCs), collected when the disease was refractory, from a patient treated with antithyroid drugs. Receptors were obtained from a female donor with Graves disease.

The CDR3 bases are TGCGCCAGCAGCTCTCGTTTGAGGGAGCAAGAGACCCAGTACTTC. Protein product: CASSSRLREQETQYF. This rearrangement joins TRBV4-3 to TRBJ2-5, with D possibly being TRBD2 (5 bases). In germline, CDR1 is LGHNA, CDR2 YSLEER. Trimming pared 5 bases from V and 2 bases from J, leaving 15 bases between. This CDR3 has 15 amino acids.

On this clonotype: Given a much more abundant clone one base away, this may be a read error. The genes are TRBV12-3 or TRBV12-4 and TRBJ1-5, with no clear D. The CDR3 consists of 15 residues. Between the trimmed V and J ends, which lost 2 bases and 5 bases, there was a span of 13 bases. The CDR3, as DNA: TGTGCCAGCAGTTTACCGCTGATGGGCTATCAGCCCCAGCATTTT. Translating gives CASSLPLMGYQPQHF.

This clonotype was observed at least ten times. The genes are TRBV6-1 and TRBJ2-5, with 9 nucleotides matching TRBD1. Trimming took 6 bases from V and 2 from J; bases not matched to a gene: 7. Germline loops: CDR1 MNHNS, CDR2 SASEGT. The CDR3 has 15 amino acids. CDR3 in amino acids: CASSDTGTGQETQYF. DNA for the CDR3: TGTGCCAGCAGCGATACCGGGACAGGGCAAGAGACCCAGTACTTC.

Notes on this clonotype: A read error may explain this, as a much larger clone is one base away. The chain recombines TRBV20-1 with TRBJ2-5; D unresolved. The CDR3 sequence is 11 residues long. Looked up from germline, CDR1 is DFQATT and CDR2 is SNEGSKA (reference sequence). The CDR3 DNA follows: TGCAGTGCTACCGACCAAGAGACCCCGTACTTC. It yields the protein CSATDQETPYF.

There are many counts of this clonotype. The chain uses TRBV5-6 and TRBJ2-7, with a tentative D call TRBD2 (5 bases). The CDR3 covers 13 residues. Germline V gene data show CDR1 as SGHDT and CDR2 as YYEEEE. V lost 7 bases and J 6 bases, leaving 17 bases between the germline ends. The CDR3 nucleotides are TGTGCCAGCGGGTTTCTAGCCCTACCCGAGCAGTACTTC. This codes for CASGFLALPEQYF.

Ten or more counts support this clonotype. This chain links TRBV30 with TRBJ1-5; unclear D gene. This CDR3 spans 15 amino acids. Germline CDR1 and CDR2: GTSNPN and SVGIG (reference sequence). Trimming cost V 2 bases and J 3 bases, with 14 bases left between them. The CDR3 is CAWSPSATHNQPQHF. In DNA, the CDR3 is TGTGCCTGGAGTCCTAGCGCGACACACAATCAGCCCCAGCATTTT.

CDR3 sequence reads: CASATRDRVSPLHF. CDR3 in DNA: TGTGCCAGCGCAACCCGGGACAGGGTATCACCCCTCCACTTT. This chain connects TRBV3-1 to TRBJ1-6; 9 nucleotides agree with TRBD1. J gave up 10 bases and V 8 bases, and 9 bases lay outside the gene matches. The CDR3 spans 14 residues. Germline CDR1 LGHDT, CDR2 YNNKEL (reference sequence).

The CDR3 protein is CASSQESGQWSGETYEQYF. CDR3 nucleotide sequence: TGCGCCAGCAGCCAAGAATCGGGGCAGTGGAGCGGAGAAACCTACGAGCAGTACTTC. This chain connects TRBV4-1 to TRBJ2-5, with D perhaps matching TRBD1 or TRBD2 (5 bases each). Judging by the DNA end, TRBJ2-7 fits better; the J call may be wrong. The germline CDR1 and CDR2 sequences are MGHRA and YSYEKL. There are 19 residues in the CDR3.

This clonotype was detected many times. The rearrangement links TRBV18 to TRBJ2-5; 11 positions match TRBD2. Per germline, CDR1 KGHSH and CDR2 LQKENI. V shed 5 bases, J shed 2 bases, and the junction held 4 bases outside the gene matches. The CDR3 contains 15 residues. The CDR3 here is CASSATSGAQETQYF. In DNA form, the CDR3 reads TGTGCCAGCTCAGCGACTAGCGGGGCTCAAGAGACCCAGTACTTC.

A few counts support this clonotype. The rearrangement joins TRBV7-9 to TRBJ1-1; D is perhaps TRBD1 (5 bases). From germline, CDR1 is SEHNR and CDR2 FQNEAQ (reference sequence). There are 12 residues in the CDR3. Trimming left V 5 bases short and J 6 bases short, with 10 bases between. CDR3 sequence reads: CASSPGGAEAFF. CDR3 DNA: TGTGCCAGCAGCCCCGGGGGGGCTGAAGCTTTCTTT.

The rearrangement uses TRBV7-2 and TRBJ2-3; 11 bases line up with TRBD2. The J segment lost 6 bases and the V segment lost 7 bases, leaving 9 bases of the junction unmatched. Germline V gives CDR1 SGHTA, CDR2 FQGNSA. This CDR3 is built from 15 residues. The DNA for the CDR3 is TGTGCCAGCACTATGGTAGCGGGAGGGTCCGATACGCAGTATTTT. It specifies CASTMVAGGSDTQYF.

The V call is TRBV6-5, the J call TRBJ2-7; 7 nucleotides match TRBD2. V was clipped by 3 bases and J by 7 bases; unmatched bases: 9. In germline, CDR1 is MNHEY, CDR2 SVGAGI. The CDR3 has 14 residues. CDR3 loop: CASSYASGLGEQYF. The CDR3, as DNA: TGTGCCAGCAGTTATGCTAGCGGACTAGGGGAGCAGTACTTC.

The chain has TRBV15 and TRBJ2-2; D is perhaps TRBD1 or TRBD2 (5 bases each). Deletions cut 0 bases from V and 0 bases from J, with 20 bases between. The germline V gene encodes CDR1 LNHNV and CDR2 YYDKDF (reference sequence). CDR3 length: 20 residues. For the CDR3, the DNA is TGTGCCACCAGCAGAGATTCGCGGGTGAGAAGACAGCCGAACACCGGGGAGCTGTTTTTT. Translating it yields CATSRDSRVRRQPNTGELFF.

The gene calls are TRBV29-1 and TRBJ1-2; TRBD1 might be the D (6 bases). CDR1 and CDR2 (germline): SQVTM, ANQGSEA. The CDR3 sequence is 13 residues long. V lost 6 bases to trimming and J lost 4 bases, with 15 bases between them. Written as DNA, the CDR3 is TGCAGCGTCGAACAGGGAACTATCTATGGCTACACCTTC. Translation gives CSVEQGTIYGYTF.

This sequence joins TRBV4-2 and TRBJ2-7; TRBD1 is a possible D gene (6 bases). This CDR3 region has 16 residues. V lost 1 base, J lost 3 bases, and 16 bases lay in between. Germline assignment: CDR1 LGHNA and CDR2 YNFKEQ. The DNA for the CDR3 is TGTGCCAGCAGCCAAGGAAGACAGGACCCCTACTACGAGCAGTACTTC. Protein: CASSQGRQDPYYEQYF.

V and J are TRBV6-1 and TRBJ2-2; 7 bases are shared with TRBD1. CDR3 length equals 15 residues. Unmatched junction bases numbered 5, after V lost 6 bases and J lost 1 base. Germline V CDR1 and CDR2: MNHNS, SASEGT. CDR3 sequence reads: CASSPNRGNTGELFF. The CDR3 DNA reads as TGTGCCAGCAGCCCCAACAGGGGGAACACCGGGGAGCTGTTTTTT.

This clonotype was counted a few times. The chain employs TRBV4-1 and TRBJ2-7, with D possibly matching TRBD2 (5 bases). Per the germline V gene, CDR1 is MGHRA and CDR2 is YSYEKL. The V gene lost 0 bases and the J gene lost 6 bases, with 15 bases spanning the gap. CDR3 length: 15 amino acids. CDR3 region: CASSQEHRDAVEQYF. Here the CDR3 DNA reads TGCGCCAGCAGCCAAGAGCATCGGGATGCTGTCGAGCAGTACTTC.

In this sample, this clonotype turned up many times. This chain joins TRBV6-5 and TRBJ1-1; possibly TRBD1 for D (6 bases). The CDR3 spans 14 residues. Germline CDR1 is MNHEY and CDR2 is SVGAGI. Trimming cost V 0 bases and J 3 bases, with 8 bases left between them. Here the CDR3 DNA reads TGTGCCAGCAGTTACTCATCAGGGGACACTGAAGCTTTCTTT. Translation: CASSYSSGDTEAFF.

The rearrangement uses TRBV28 and TRBJ1-1; no clear D. This CDR3 comprises 17 residues. Germline CDR1 is MDHEN and CDR2 is SYDVKM. V was shortened by 3 bases and J by 2 bases, with 19 bases between the two germline ends. DNA of the CDR3: TGTGCCAGCAGTTTTATGCCCCGAGGCCCAAGAAACACTGAAGCTTTCTTT. This translates into CASSFMPRGPRNTEAFF.

The chain is built from TRBV7-2 and TRBJ1-2; D is unclear. The CDR3 extends over 15 amino acids. CDR1 is SGHTA, CDR2 FQGNSA, per germline. V was trimmed by 2 bases and J by 4 bases, leaving 14 bases between them. The CDR3 sequence is CASSLSPDGTYGYTF. CDR3 DNA sequence: TGTGCCAGCAGCTTATCCCCGGACGGAACCTATGGCTACACCTTC.

This clonotype was counted between two and nine times. The V gene is TRBV7-9, the J gene TRBJ2-6, with D tentatively TRBD2 (6 bases). The germline V and J ends were trimmed by 6 bases and 2 bases, with 23 bases remaining between them. The CDR3 is 19 amino acids. Germline CDR1 SEHNR, CDR2 FQNEAQ (reference sequence). CDR3 bases: TGTGCCAGCAGTTCGATGAGTAGCGGAATAGTCACTGGGGCCAACGTCCTGACTTTC. Protein: CASSSMSSGIVTGANVLTF. The full variable domain, its missing parts supplied by reference TRBV7-9 and TRBJ2-6, is DTGVSQNPRHKITKRGQNVTFRCDPISEHNRLYWYRQTLGQGPEFLTYFQNEAQLEKSRLLSDRFSAERPKGSFSTLEIQRTEQGDSAMYLCASSSMSSGIVTGANVLTFGAGSRLTVL.

The V and J genes are TRBV6-1 and TRBJ2-7, with D possibly being TRBD2 (5 bases). The CDR3 loop spans 14 amino acids. Germline V lookup: CDR1 MNHNS, CDR2 SASEGT. Trimming stripped 7 bases from V and 3 bases from J, with 16 bases between. The CDR3: CASTIGGGIYEQYF. CDR3 coding DNA: TGTGCCAGCACCATAGGAGGCGGAATCTACGAGCAGTACTTC.

This clonotype was counted once. The rearrangement joins TRBV7-2 to TRBJ2-1; D possibly corresponds to TRBD1 (6 bases). Germline V gene lookup returns CDR1 SGHTA and CDR2 FQGNSA. Trimming removed 0 bases from V and 8 bases from J, with 8 bases in between. CDR3 size: 13 residues. The CDR3 here is CASSLARGYEQFF. The CDR3 DNA is TGTGCCAGCAGCTTAGCGAGGGGGTATGAGCAGTTCTTC.

The chain is built from TRBV9 and TRBJ2-3, with TRBD1 identical over 7 bases. V dropped 6 bases and J dropped 3; count of bases not matched to a gene: 4. This CDR3 region has 13 residues. The germline CDR1 and CDR2 sequences are SGDLS and YYNGEE. The CDR3 DNA sequence: TGTGCCAGCAATCGGGACAGAACAGATACGCAGTATTTT. Translating gives CASNRDRTDTQYF. The whole variable domain, filled in from reference TRBV9 and TRBJ2-3, reads DSGVTQTPKHLITATGQRVTLRCSPRSGDLSVYWYQQSLDQGLQFLIQYYNGEERAKGNILERFSAQQFPDLHSELNLSSLELGDSALYFCASNRDRTDTQYFGPGTRLTVL.

The rearrangement joins TRBV14 to TRBJ2-1; 7 bases align to TRBD1. The CDR3 runs to 12 residues. V was clipped by 6 bases and J by 9 bases; unmatched bases: 5. Germline lookup yields CDR1 SGHDN and CDR2 FVKESK. CDR3 sequence (DNA): TGTGCCAGCAGTAATCAGGGGGTTGAGCAGTTCTTC. Its translation: CASSNQGVEQFF.